This TCR beta chain was found in a study of spatial heterogeneity in lung cancer. At the level of the study: Alpha-chain sequences were consistently detected less often than beta-chain sequences.

TCR cDNA molecules each had a unique molecular identifier. TCRdb processed the 5' RACE reads anew with MiXCR; each CDR3 protein has one entry. Of around 2,700 distinct CDR3 sequences listed, about 1.8% were seen once; the top ten hold under 20%. Time point denoted: sample taken at primary tumor resection. There were some 76 donors, all of them untreated patients with early-stage non-small cell lung cancer. No cells were sorted before sequencing. The whole RNA sequenced was extracted from tumor, nontumor lung or frozen PBMC. This clonotype was detected many times. CDR3 length equals 15 residues. Trimming removed 0 bases at V and 5 bases at J, with 14 bases between. Germline V lookup: CDR1 SGDLS, CDR2 YYNGEE.

The TCR was taken from a male donor with early-stage non-small cell lung cancer. Sequenced here: normal lung tissue next to the tumor, sampled at surgery. The chain couples TRBV9 to TRBJ2-5; tentative D call: TRBD1 (5 bases). The CDR3 DNA reads as TGTGCCAGCAGCGTAGATTCGACAGCGCGGGAGACCCAGTACTTC. This codes for CASSVDSTARETQYF.